This T cell receptor beta chain emerged from a study of spatial heterogeneity in lung cancer. Trimming cost V 5 bases and J 11 bases, with 16 bases left between them. The length of the CDR3 is 14 residues. Germline assignment: CDR1 SGHTA and CDR2 FQGNSA. The time point is: sample taken at primary tumor resection. Sequencing of whole RNA from tumor, nontumor lung or frozen PBMC involved no sorting. Samples came from 72 TRACERx patients with untreated early-stage lung cancer. TCR cDNA molecules were tagged individually, and each one carried a unique molecular identifier. TCRdb reanalysed the 5' RACE reads using MiXCR and keeps one entry per CDR3 protein. The sample carries a few thousand distinct CDR3 sequences, less than 10% recorded once.

The specimen was PBMCs, collected at surgery. The chain joins TRBV7-2 to TRBJ1-6, with D hard to call. The receptor was derived from a female donor with early-stage non-small cell lung cancer. CDR3 protein: CASSQRADRAPLHF. CDR3 bases: TGTGCCAGCAGCCAGCGTGCAGACCGTGCACCCCTCCACTTT.